The subject of this entry is one T cell receptor (beta chain). The record originates from a study of blood T cell repertoires in COVID-19. In the study overall: Samples came from the United States, Italy and Spain, spanning acute and convalescent COVID-19.

Original processing methods: Amplification of reference gene primers provided the estimated nucleated cell counts. TCRdb's table, derived via immunoSEQ multiplex PCR, lists solely in-frame clones and lacks some. That table gives V, J and clone size, and the DNA gave D and trimming. Of about 150,000 clones listed, approximately 88% were seen once; the top ten hold roughly 4.9%. CDR1 and CDR2 (germline): LGHNA, YNFKEQ. The CDR3 is made up of 14 amino acids. V lost 0 bases to trimming and J lost 3 bases; unmatched junction nucleotides: 0. Recruitment covered under 25 US areas and drew participants whose ages spanned roughly 18 to 100 years. Assignments of participants to cohorts depended upon their own reported clinical history.

Specimen: PBMCs or T cells enriched from blood (not recorded which). The J gene is TRBJ2-3, the V gene TRBV4-2, with TRBD2 matching over 7 bases. The origin of this receptor is a man between 70 and 80 years old who had been exposed to COVID-19. Here the CDR3 DNA reads TGTGCCAGCAGCCAAGACGGGGGGACAGATACGCAGTATTTT. It encodes CASSQDGGTDTQYF.